The source of this T cell receptor (beta chain) is a study of metastatic and nonmetastatic thyroid tumors. Study information: Comparative analysis of repertoires was undertaken across blood and tumor or nodule tissue obtained from malignant and benign thyroid patients.

The CDR3 totals 14 residues. Per the germline V gene, CDR1 is WNHNN and CDR2 is SYGVQD (reference sequence). Regarding this clone: The junction departs from the called germline gene at one end, perhaps through a read error.

In the original processing: Building a distant-metastasis classifier for papillary thyroid cancer drew on CDR3 differences across clinicopathological groups. Using MiXCR, TCRdb re-called clones from the PCR reads. These V and J calls derive from TCRdb rather than the authors' analysis. The data show tens of thousands of clones, with roughly 15% seen just once and around 13% held by the top ten. None of the patients had undergone any treatment ahead of thyroid surgery. This clonotype originated in a female donor with papillary thyroid cancer or a benign thyroid nodule (not recorded which). Some clones in this sample may be carry-over from other donors' samples. The V call is TRBV10-1, the J call TRBJ2-3, with D perhaps given as TRBD1 or TRBD2 (7 bases each). The sequencing input was tumor tissue. CDR3 bases: TGCTCCAGCATTCCAGGGGGAGGGACAGATACGCAGTATTTT. Protein sequence: CSSIPGGGTDTQYF.